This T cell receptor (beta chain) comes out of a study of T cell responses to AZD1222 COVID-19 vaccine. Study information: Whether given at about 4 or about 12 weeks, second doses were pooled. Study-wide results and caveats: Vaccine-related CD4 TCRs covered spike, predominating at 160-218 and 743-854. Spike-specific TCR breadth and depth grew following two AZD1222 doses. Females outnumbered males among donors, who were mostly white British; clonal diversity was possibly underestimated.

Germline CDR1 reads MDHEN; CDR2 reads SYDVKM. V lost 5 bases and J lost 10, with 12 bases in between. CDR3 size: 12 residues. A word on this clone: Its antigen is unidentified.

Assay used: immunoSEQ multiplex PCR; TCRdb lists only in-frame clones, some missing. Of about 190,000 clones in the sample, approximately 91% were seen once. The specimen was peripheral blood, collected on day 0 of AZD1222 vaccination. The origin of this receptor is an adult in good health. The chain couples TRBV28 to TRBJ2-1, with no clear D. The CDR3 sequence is CASSPQDPEQFF. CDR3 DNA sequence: TGTGCCAGCAGTCCCCAGGACCCCGAGCAGTTCTTC.